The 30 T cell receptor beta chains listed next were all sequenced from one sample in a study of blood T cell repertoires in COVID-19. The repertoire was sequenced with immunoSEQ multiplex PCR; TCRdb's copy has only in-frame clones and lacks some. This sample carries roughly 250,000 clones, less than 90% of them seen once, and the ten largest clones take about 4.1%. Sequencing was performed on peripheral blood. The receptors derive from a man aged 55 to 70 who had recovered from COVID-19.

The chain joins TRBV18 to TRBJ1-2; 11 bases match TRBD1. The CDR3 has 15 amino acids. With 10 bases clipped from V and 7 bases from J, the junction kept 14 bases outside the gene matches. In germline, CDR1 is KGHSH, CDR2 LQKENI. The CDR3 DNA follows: TGTGCCACCTCCCCCCTGGACAGGGGGCGTTTTGGCTACACCTTC. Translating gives CATSPLDRGRFGYTF.

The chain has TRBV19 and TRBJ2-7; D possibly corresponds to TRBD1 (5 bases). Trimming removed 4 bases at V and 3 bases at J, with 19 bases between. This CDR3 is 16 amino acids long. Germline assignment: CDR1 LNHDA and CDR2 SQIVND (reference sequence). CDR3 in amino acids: CASSTPKSGHNYEQYF. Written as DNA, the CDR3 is TGTGCCAGTAGTACTCCCAAATCCGGACACAACTACGAGCAGTACTTC.

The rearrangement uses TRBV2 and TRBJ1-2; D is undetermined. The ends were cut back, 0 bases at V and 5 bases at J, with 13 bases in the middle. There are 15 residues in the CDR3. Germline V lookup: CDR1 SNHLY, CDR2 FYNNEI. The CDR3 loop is CASSEALRDKYGYTF. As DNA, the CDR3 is TGTGCCAGCAGTGAAGCTCTCCGCGACAAATATGGCTACACCTTC.

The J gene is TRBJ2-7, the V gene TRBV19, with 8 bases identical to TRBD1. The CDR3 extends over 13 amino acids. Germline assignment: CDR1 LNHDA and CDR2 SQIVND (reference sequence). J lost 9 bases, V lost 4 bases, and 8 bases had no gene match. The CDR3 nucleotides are TGTGCCAGTAGTACCAGGACAGGGATGGGGCAGTACTTC. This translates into CASSTRTGMGQYF.

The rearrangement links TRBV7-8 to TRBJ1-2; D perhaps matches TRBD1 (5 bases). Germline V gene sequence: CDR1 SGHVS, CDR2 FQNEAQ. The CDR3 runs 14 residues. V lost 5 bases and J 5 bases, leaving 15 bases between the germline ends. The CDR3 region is CASSPQPRGYGYTF. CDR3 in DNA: TGTGCCAGCAGCCCCCAACCTAGGGGATATGGCTACACCTTC.

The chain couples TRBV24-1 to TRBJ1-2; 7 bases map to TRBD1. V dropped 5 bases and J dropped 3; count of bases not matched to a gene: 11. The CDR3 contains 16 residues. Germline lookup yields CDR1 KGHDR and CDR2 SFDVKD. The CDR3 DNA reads TGTGCCACCAGTGTCCCTACCCCCACAGGGGACTATGGCTACACCTTC. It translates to CATSVPTPTGDYGYTF.

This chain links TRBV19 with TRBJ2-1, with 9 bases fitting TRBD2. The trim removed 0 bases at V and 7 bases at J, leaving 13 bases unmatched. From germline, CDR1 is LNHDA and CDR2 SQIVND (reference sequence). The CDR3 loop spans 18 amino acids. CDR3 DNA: TGTGCCAGTAGTATAGATCGGTCCGGGACTAGCCGTGGGAATGAGCAGTTCTTC. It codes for CASSIDRSGTSRGNEQFF.

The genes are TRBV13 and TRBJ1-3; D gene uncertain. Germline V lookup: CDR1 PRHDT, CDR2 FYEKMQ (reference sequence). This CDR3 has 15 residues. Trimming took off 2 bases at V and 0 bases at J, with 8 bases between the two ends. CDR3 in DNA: TGTGCCAGCAGCTTAATCGGAGGCTCTGGAAACACCATATATTTT. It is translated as CASSLIGGSGNTIYF.

The DNA for the CDR3 is TGTGCCACCAGTCTAAGTGACTCTAGCAATGAGCAGTTCTTC. It encodes CATSLSDSSNEQFF. The V gene is TRBV24-1, the J gene TRBJ2-1; D call uncertain. V was pared by 6 bases and J by 6 bases, with 14 bases between. Germline CDR1 and CDR2: KGHDR and SFDVKD. This CDR3 comprises 14 residues.

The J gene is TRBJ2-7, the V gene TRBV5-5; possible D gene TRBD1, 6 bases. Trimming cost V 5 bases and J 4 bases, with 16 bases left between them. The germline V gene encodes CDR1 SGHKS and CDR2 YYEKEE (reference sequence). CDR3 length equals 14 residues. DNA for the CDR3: TGTGCCAGCAGTATTTTTGGTGGGACATACGAGCAGTACTTC. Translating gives CASSIFGGTYEQYF.

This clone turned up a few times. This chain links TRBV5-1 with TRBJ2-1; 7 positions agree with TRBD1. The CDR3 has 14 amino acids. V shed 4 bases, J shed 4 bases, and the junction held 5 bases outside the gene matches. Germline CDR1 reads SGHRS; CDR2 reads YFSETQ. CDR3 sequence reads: CASSQSTGYNEQFF. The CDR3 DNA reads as TGCGCCAGCAGCCAGTCGACAGGGTACAATGAGCAGTTCTTC.

The CDR3 sequence is CATLTAPEQYF. CDR3 DNA sequence: TGTGCCACCTTGACAGCCCCTGAGCAGTACTTC. The V and J genes are TRBV7-9 and TRBJ2-7; the D gene is possibly TRBD1 (5 bases). Germline V gene data show CDR1 as SEHNR and CDR2 as FQNEAQ (reference sequence). V was shortened by 10 bases and J by 7 bases, with 14 bases between the two germline ends. The CDR3 loop spans 11 amino acids.

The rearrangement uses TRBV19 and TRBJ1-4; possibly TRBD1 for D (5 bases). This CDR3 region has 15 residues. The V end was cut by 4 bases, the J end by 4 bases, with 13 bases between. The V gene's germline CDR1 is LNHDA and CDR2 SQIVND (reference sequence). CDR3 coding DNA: TGTGCCAGTAGTACCTACAGCCAGGGTAATGAAAAACTGTTTTTT. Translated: CASSTYSQGNEKLFF.

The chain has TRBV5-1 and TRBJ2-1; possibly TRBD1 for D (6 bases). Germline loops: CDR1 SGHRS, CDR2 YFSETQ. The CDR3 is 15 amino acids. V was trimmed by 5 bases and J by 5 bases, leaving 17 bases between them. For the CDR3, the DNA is TGCGCCAGCAGGCTTTCCGCCGGGACAAACAATGAGCAGTTCTTC. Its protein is CASRLSAGTNNEQFF.

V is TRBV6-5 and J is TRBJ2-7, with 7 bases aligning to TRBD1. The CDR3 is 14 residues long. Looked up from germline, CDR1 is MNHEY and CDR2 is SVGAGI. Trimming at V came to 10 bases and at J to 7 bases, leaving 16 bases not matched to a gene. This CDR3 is CATSARKTGNEQYF. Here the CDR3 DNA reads TGTGCCACTTCAGCTCGAAAGACAGGGAATGAGCAGTACTTC.

CDR3 in DNA: TGTGCCACCAGCCCCTGCGGGGCCAGCCCAGACGAGCAGTACTTC. Amino acids: CATSPCGASPDEQYF. J is TRBJ2-7 and V is TRBV24-1, with D possibly matching TRBD2 (6 bases). The germline CDR1 and CDR2 sequences are KGHDR and SFDVKD. Trimming stripped 7 bases from V and 5 bases from J, with 20 bases between. The CDR3 has 15 amino acids.

CDR3 protein: CASSPSNSGANVLTF. The CDR3 bases are TGTGCCAGCTCACCCTCTAACTCTGGGGCCAACGTCCTGACTTTC. The chain is built from TRBV18 and TRBJ2-6; D is unclear. Germline CDR1 KGHSH, CDR2 LQKENI. Trimming cost V 3 bases and J 0 bases, with 6 bases left between them. This CDR3 has 15 residues.

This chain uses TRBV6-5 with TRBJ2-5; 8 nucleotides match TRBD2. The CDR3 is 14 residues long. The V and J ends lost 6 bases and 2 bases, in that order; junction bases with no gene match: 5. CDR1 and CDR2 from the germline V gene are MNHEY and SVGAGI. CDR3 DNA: TGTGCCAGCAGCCGACTAGCGAATCAAGAGACCCAGTACTTC. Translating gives CASSRLANQETQYF.

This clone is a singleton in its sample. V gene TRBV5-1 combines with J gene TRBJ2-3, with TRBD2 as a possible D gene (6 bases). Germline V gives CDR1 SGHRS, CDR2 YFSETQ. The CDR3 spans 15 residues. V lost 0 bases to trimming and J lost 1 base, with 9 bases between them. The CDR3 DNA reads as TGCGCCAGCAGCTTGGGCGGGGAACGCACAGATACGCAGTATTTT. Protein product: CASSLGGERTDTQYF.

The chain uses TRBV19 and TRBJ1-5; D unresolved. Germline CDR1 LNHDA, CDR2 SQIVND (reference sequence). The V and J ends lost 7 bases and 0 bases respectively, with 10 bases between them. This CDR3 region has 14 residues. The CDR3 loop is CASTLRDSNQPQHF. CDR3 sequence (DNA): TGTGCCAGTACCCTGCGGGATAGCAATCAGCCCCAGCATTTT.

CDR3 in amino acids: CASGESWGTDTQYF. Here the CDR3 DNA reads TGTGCCAGTGGAGAAAGTTGGGGCACAGATACGCAGTATTTT. This rearrangement joins TRBV9 to TRBJ2-3; unclear D gene. Germline loops: CDR1 SGDLS, CDR2 YYNGEE. V lost 8 bases and J 1 base, leaving 14 bases between the germline ends. CDR3 length equals 14 residues.

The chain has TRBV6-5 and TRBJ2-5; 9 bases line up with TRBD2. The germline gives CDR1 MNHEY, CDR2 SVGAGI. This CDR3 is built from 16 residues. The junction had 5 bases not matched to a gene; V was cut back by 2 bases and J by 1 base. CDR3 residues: CASSYVIAGAQETQYF. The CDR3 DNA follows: TGTGCCAGCAGTTACGTAATAGCGGGAGCCCAAGAGACCCAGTACTTC.

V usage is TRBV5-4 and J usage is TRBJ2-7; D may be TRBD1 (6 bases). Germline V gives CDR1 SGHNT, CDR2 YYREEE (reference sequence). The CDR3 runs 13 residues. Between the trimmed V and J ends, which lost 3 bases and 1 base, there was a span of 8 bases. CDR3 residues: CASSSGVSYEQYF. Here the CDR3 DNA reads TGTGCCAGCAGCTCAGGGGTTTCCTACGAGCAGTACTTC.

CDR3 nucleotide sequence: TGTGCCAGCAGCTACCCTGGCGGCCTCTATGGCTACACCTTC. Translation: CASSYPGGLYGYTF. V is TRBV7-9 and J is TRBJ1-2; no clear D gene. Germline loops: CDR1 SEHNR, CDR2 FQNEAQ (reference sequence). The ends were cut back, 4 bases at V and 4 bases at J, with 13 bases in the middle. The CDR3 is made up of 14 amino acids.

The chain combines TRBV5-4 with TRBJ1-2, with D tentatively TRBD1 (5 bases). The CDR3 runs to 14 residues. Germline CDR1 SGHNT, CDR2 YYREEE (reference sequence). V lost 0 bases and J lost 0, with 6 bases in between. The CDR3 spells CASSLDRSNYGYTF. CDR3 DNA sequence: TGTGCCAGCAGCTTGGACAGGTCTAACTATGGCTACACCTTC.

The CDR3 region is CASSQARGGLYEQYF. CDR3 in DNA: TGTGCCAGCAGTCAGGCGCGGGGGGGCCTCTACGAGCAGTACTTC. The V and J genes are TRBV5-4 and TRBJ2-7, with TRBD2 matching over 9 bases. Germline lookup yields CDR1 SGHNT and CDR2 YYREEE (reference sequence). The CDR3 spans 15 residues. The J segment lost 3 bases and the V segment lost 5 bases, leaving 9 bases of the junction unmatched. The full variable domain, its missing parts supplied by reference TRBV5-4 and TRBJ2-7, is ETGVTQSPTHLIKTRGQQVTLRCSSQSGHNTVSWYQQALGQGPQFIFQYYREEENGRGNFPPRFSGLQFPNYSSELNVNALELDDSALYLCASSQARGGLYEQYFGPGTRLTVT.

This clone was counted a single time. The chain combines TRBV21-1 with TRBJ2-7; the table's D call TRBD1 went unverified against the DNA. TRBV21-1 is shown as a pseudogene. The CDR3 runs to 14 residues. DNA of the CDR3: TGTGCCAGCAGCAAAAAACAGGGGGGCTACGAGCAGTACTTC. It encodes CASSKKQGGYEQYF.

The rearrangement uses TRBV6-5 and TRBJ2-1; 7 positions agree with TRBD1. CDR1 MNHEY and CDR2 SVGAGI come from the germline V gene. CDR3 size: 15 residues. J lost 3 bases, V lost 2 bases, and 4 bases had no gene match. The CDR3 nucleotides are TGTGCCAGCAGTTACGGGGGACAGTACTACAATGAGCAGTTCTTC. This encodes CASSYGGQYYNEQFF.

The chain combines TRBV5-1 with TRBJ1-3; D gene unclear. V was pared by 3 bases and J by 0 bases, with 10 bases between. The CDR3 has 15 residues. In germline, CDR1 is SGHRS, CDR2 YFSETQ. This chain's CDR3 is CASSSYLFSGNTIYF. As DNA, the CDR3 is TGCGCCAGCAGCTCCTATCTATTCTCTGGAAACACCATATATTTT.

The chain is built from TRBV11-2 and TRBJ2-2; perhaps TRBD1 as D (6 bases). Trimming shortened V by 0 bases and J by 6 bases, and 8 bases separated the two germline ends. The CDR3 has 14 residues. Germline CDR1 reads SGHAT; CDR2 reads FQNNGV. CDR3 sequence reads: CASSLDRGPGELFF. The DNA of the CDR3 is TGTGCCAGCAGCTTAGACAGGGGCCCCGGGGAGCTGTTTTTT. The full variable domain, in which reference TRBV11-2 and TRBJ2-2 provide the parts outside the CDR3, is EAGVAQSPRYKIIEKRQSVAFWCNPISGHATLYWYQQILGQGPKLLIQFQNNGVVDDSQLPKDRFSAERLKGVDSTLKIQPAKLEDSAVYLCASSLDRGPGELFFGEGSRLTVL.